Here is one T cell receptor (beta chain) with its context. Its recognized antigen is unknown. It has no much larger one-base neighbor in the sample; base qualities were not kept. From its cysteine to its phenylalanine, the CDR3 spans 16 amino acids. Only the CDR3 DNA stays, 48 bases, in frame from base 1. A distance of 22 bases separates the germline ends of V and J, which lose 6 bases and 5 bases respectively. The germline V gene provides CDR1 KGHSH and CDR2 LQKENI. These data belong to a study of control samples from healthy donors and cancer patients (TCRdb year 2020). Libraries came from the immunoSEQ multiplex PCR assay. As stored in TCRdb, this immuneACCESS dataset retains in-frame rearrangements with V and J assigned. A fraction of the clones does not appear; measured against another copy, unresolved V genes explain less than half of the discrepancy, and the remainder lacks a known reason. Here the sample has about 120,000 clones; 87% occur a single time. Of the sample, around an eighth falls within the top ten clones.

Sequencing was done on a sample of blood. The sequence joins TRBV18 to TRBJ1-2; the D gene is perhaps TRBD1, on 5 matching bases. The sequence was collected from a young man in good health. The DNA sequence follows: TGTGCCAGCTCCTCACCCGCGTCCAGGGCGGGGTATGGCTACACCTTC. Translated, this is CASSSPASRAGYGYTF.